This note documents a single T cell receptor beta chain sequence. This clonotype has a count of ten or more. Its target antigen remains unknown. Base qualities were left out, and no much larger clone turns up one base away. Library creation used 5' RACE. Sequencing relied on a NextSeq 500. The TCR library protocol attached a unique molecular identifier to each TCR cDNA molecule to allow correction of PCR and sequencing errors. Per the authors' processing: Decombinator tools were used for TCR identification, UMI-based error correction and CDR3 extraction. Expanded TCRs were defined as those above a frequency of 2 per 1,000, corresponding to the top 1% of the tumor frequency distribution. Each repertoire was subsampled 100 times to 5,000 TCRs, after which Renyi diversity was computed with the R vegan package. CDR3 similarity networks were built from amino acid triplet string-kernel similarity, connecting CDR3s with pairwise similarity above 0.82. TCRdb redid the processing of the public reads, applying fastp at Q25 and MiXCR, and retained in-frame beta chains. CDR3 protein sequences are deduplicated, and each keeps its most common genes and DNA. The V and J calls reflect TCRdb's pipeline rather than the authors' work. Present in this sample are about 10,000 distinct CDR3 sequences, around 5.6% of which were seen just once. The top ten constitute about 28% of the sample.

This sample was included in a study of spatial heterogeneity in lung cancer (dated by TCRdb to the late 2010s). A note on the overall study: More beta-chain than alpha-chain transcripts were consistently detected, likely reflecting higher beta-chain transcript abundance. In the raw uncorrected reads, each unique combination of TCR and UMI appeared more than ten times on average. In non-small cell lung cancer, the study made a quantitative comparison of TCR alpha and beta repertoires among multiple tumor regions, matched nontumor lung and blood. Nonsynonymous mutation counts, determined by whole-exome sequencing of tumor tissue, were related to TCR repertoire features. Both alpha and beta chains were TCR-sequenced in samples taken at surgery, namely 220 tumor regions, approximately 66 matched nontumor lung samples and 56 PBMC samples.

This specimen's time point label, interpreted: sample taken at primary tumor resection. Donors were under 95 patients with early-stage, untreated non-small cell lung cancer from the lung TRACERx cohort. TCR sequencing used whole RNA extracted from tumor and nontumor lung tissue, or from cryopreserved PBMC samples, without cell sorting. Only patients for whom sufficient RNA was available from at least two tumor regions were selected for TCR sequencing. A lung pathologist reviewed the tumor and adjacent nontumor lung specimens before the specimens were selected. The junction shows trimming of 3 bases on V and 0 bases on J, plus 0 bases between the germline ends. Including cysteine and phenylalanine, the CDR3 has 12 amino acids. The CDR3 DNA has 36 bases and is translated from base 1. Looking up the germline V gene yields CDR1 SGHTA and CDR2 FQGNSA. The study at large found these results: Additional single-cell paired TCR alpha and beta sequencing was considered necessary to confirm, at a functional level, the hypothesis that regional TCRs recognize regional mutations.

Recombination joined TRBV7-2 with TRBJ1-5; no D segment can be confidently identified. The TCR sequence derives from a male donor with early-stage non-small cell lung cancer. Sequencing was performed on normal lung tissue next to the tumor, taken at surgery. The CDR3 has the sequence CASSFSNQPQHF. The DNA sequence is given as TGTGCCAGCAGCTTTAGCAATCAGCCCCAGCATTTT. With all but the CDR3 taken from the reference TRBV7-2 and TRBJ1-5 genes, the full variable domain is: GAGVSQSPSNKVTEKGKDVELRCDPISGHTALYWYRQSLGQGLEFLIYFQGNSAPDKSGLPSDRFSAERTGGSVSTLTIQRTQQEDSAVYLCASSFSNQPQHFGDGTRLSIL.